The 22 T cell receptor beta chains below all came from one sample that was sequenced in a study of cytomegalovirus exposure and HLA in healthy donors (dated 2017 in TCRdb). The method behind the library was the immunoSEQ multiplex PCR assay. For the multiplex PCR, a mixture combining 60 forward primers for TCR Vbeta segments and 13 reverse primers for TCR Jbeta segments was used. The table was pulled from immuneACCESS by TCRdb, which kept in-frame rearrangements only. Such tables lose some clones; where checked, under half of the loss comes from unresolved V genes, and the rest has no known cause. This sample is represented by 37,000 or so clones; about four fifths of them were singletons. Of the sample, approximately 8.5% falls within the top ten clones. The sequencing sample was made of PBMCs. These receptors originate from a woman aged 40 to 55 in good health and CMV-seronegative.

The CDR3 bases are TGCAGCGTTGAAGAGGGGGGGGCCGACACGAAGTTCTTC. Its protein is CSVEEGGADTKFF. The chain recombines TRBV29-1 with TRBJ2-1; TRBD2 is a possible D gene (7 bases). The CDR3 has 13 residues. Germline V gene lookup returns CDR1 SQVTM and CDR2 ANQGSEA. V shed 0 bases and J shed 14 bases, with 17 bases lying between them.

The J gene is TRBJ1-1, the V gene TRBV20-1; tentatively, D is TRBD1 (5 bases). Germline values: CDR1 DFQATT, CDR2 SNEGSKA (reference sequence). The V gene lost 6 bases and the J gene lost 7 bases, with 12 bases spanning the gap. The CDR3 consists of 11 residues. The CDR3 region is CSANRRGEAFF. The CDR3 DNA follows: TGCAGTGCAAACCGGAGGGGTGAAGCTTTCTTT.

CDR3 loop: CASCSWTIYNEQFF. The CDR3 DNA follows: TGTGCCAGCTGCTCTTGGACTATCTACAATGAGCAGTTCTTC. The chain carries TRBV2 and TRBJ2-1, with D tentatively TRBD2 (6 bases). Germline V gene lookup returns CDR1 SNHLY and CDR2 FYNNEI. Trimming pared 8 bases from V and 3 bases from J, leaving 14 bases between. CDR3 size: 14 residues. Full variable domain (remainder filled in from reference TRBV2 and TRBJ2-1): EPEVTQTPSHQVTQMGQEVILRCVPISNHLYFYWYRQILGQKVEFLVSFYNNEISEKSEIFDDQFSVERPDGSNFTLKIRSTKLEDSAMYFCASCSWTIYNEQFFGPGTRLTVL.

This sequence joins TRBV5-1 and TRBJ1-4; a possible D gene is TRBD1 (6 bases). The V and J ends lost 2 bases and 5 bases respectively, with 10 bases between them. This CDR3 has 14 amino acids. The germline V gene has CDR1 SGHRS and CDR2 YFSETQ. The CDR3 DNA sequence: TGCGCCAGCAGCTTAAAGGGGGGGAATGAAAAACTGTTTTTT. This sequence encodes CASSLKGGNEKLFF. Together with reference TRBV5-1 and TRBJ1-4, the CDR3 gives the full variable domain: KAGVTQTPRYLIKTRGQQVTLSCSPISGHRSVSWYQQTPGQGLQFLFEYFSETQRNKGNFPGRFSGRQFSNSRSEMNVSTLELGDSALYLCASSLKGGNEKLFFGSGTQLSVL.

This clone turned up a few times. The V and J genes are TRBV9 and TRBJ2-7, with 8 bases aligning to TRBD1. This CDR3 is built from 14 residues. Germline CDR1 is SGDLS and CDR2 is YYNGEE. The ends lost 1 base at V and 4 bases at J; junction bases unmatched: 4. CDR3 bases: TGTGCCAGCAGCGTAAGTGGGACAGGATACGAGCAGTACTTC. It translates to CASSVSGTGYEQYF.

The V and J genes are TRBV18 and TRBJ1-4; D possibly corresponds to TRBD1 (5 bases). There are 15 residues in the CDR3. Per germline, CDR1 KGHSH and CDR2 LQKENI. V lost 3 bases and J lost 13, with 21 bases in between. The CDR3 DNA reads as TGTGCCAGCTCACCGGGGGGAGACACCCTTACCCGACTGTTTTTT. Its protein is CASSPGGDTLTRLFF.

The chain links TRBV5-1 to TRBJ1-5; D not resolved. From germline, CDR1 is SGHRS and CDR2 YFSETQ. The CDR3 totals 13 residues. The germline V and J ends were trimmed by 1 base and 2 bases, with 4 bases remaining between them. In DNA, the CDR3 is TGCGCCAGCAGCTTGTCCGGCAATCAGCCCCAGCATTTT. Its translation is CASSLSGNQPQHF.

This clone appeared a single time. The chain recombines TRBV20-1 with TRBJ2-5; D is uncertain. The germline CDR1 and CDR2 sequences are DFQATT and SNEGSKA (reference sequence). This CDR3 contains 11 residues. With 4 bases removed from V and 2 bases from J, the gap between germline ends came to 5 bases. This CDR3 reads CSATGQETQYF. The CDR3 nucleotides read TGCAGTGCTACCGGTCAAGAGACCCAGTACTTC.

The gene calls are TRBV7-2 and TRBJ1-5; 8 bases agree with TRBD1. Germline V gene sequence: CDR1 SGHTA, CDR2 FQGNSA. Trimming at V came to 2 bases and at J to 6 bases, leaving 3 bases not matched to a gene. This CDR3 contains 14 residues. Here the CDR3 DNA reads TGTGCCAGCAGCTTAAGGACAGGGAGTCAGCCCCAGCATTTT. Its protein product is CASSLRTGSQPQHF.

This clone was recorded a few times. This sequence joins TRBV7-2 and TRBJ1-5, with TRBD1 matching over 9 bases. V dropped 4 bases and J dropped 7; count of bases not matched to a gene: 8. Germline V gene sequence: CDR1 SGHTA, CDR2 FQGNSA. This CDR3 is built from 15 residues. The CDR3 sequence: CASSSRTGEGQPQHF. In DNA form, the CDR3 reads TGTGCCAGCAGCTCCCGGACAGGGGAAGGGCAGCCCCAGCATTTT.

This clone has just one count. At the DNA level, this CDR3 is encoded by other sequences in the same sample as well. V gene TRBV7-9 combines with J gene TRBJ2-3; no clear D. The ends were cut back, 1 base at V and 6 bases at J, with 11 bases in the middle. Germline CDR1 reads SEHNR; CDR2 reads FQNEAQ (reference sequence). The CDR3 contains 14 residues. The DNA of the CDR3 is TGTGCCAGCAGCTTAGATAGACTCACGGATACGCAGTATTTT. As protein: CASSLDRLTDTQYF. Full variable domain (missing parts from reference TRBV7-9 and TRBJ2-3): DTGVSQNPRHKITKRGQNVTFRCDPISEHNRLYWYRQTLGQGPEFLTYFQNEAQLEKSRLLSDRFSAERPKGSFSTLEIQRTEQGDSAMYLCASSLDRLTDTQYFGPGTRLTVL.

This clone appeared a few times. This specimen includes other DNA sequences encoding the same CDR3. The rearrangement uses TRBV7-6 and TRBJ2-7; D uncertain. V was clipped by 5 bases and J by 3 bases, with 11 bases between them. Germline loops: CDR1 SGHVS, CDR2 FNYEAQ. CDR3 size: 13 residues. The CDR3 coding sequence is TGTGCCAGCAGCCTAGGGCCAAACTACGAGCAGTACGTC. This codes for CASSLGPNYEQYV.

V gene TRBV6-6 combines with J gene TRBJ2-2; the D gene is possibly TRBD1 (6 bases). The length of the CDR3 is 15 residues. CDR1 and CDR2 (germline): MNHNY, SVGAGI (reference sequence). V lost 2 bases and J lost 5, with 12 bases in between. As DNA, the CDR3 is TGTGCCAGCAGTTACCGGGCAGGGGATACCGGGGAGCTGTTTTTT. The encoded protein is CASSYRAGDTGELFF.

The chain is built from TRBV7-9 and TRBJ1-6; tentatively, D is TRBD1 (5 bases). CDR1 and CDR2 from the germline V gene are SEHNR and FQNEAQ (reference sequence). V was pared by 11 bases and J by 5 bases, with 16 bases between. This CDR3 contains 14 residues. In DNA form, the CDR3 reads TGTGCCTCTGGGTATCAGGGAAATAATTCACCCCTCCACTTT. It translates to CASGYQGNNSPLHF.

This clone was recorded a few times. The chain has TRBV4-2 and TRBJ1-3; D ambiguous. Germline V gene data show CDR1 as LGHNA and CDR2 as YNFKEQ. The CDR3 is 15 amino acids. The V end lost 0 bases, the J end lost 7 bases, and 13 bases lay between the germline ends. In DNA form, the CDR3 reads TGTGCCAGCAGCCAAGATCGGGGAGTTGGGAACACCATATATTTT. It codes for CASSQDRGVGNTIYF.

The V gene is TRBV5-6, the J gene TRBJ2-5; weak D call: TRBD1 (6 bases). Looked up from germline, CDR1 is SGHDT and CDR2 is YYEEEE. The CDR3 is made up of 14 amino acids. Trimming stripped 4 bases from V and 3 bases from J, with 13 bases between. The CDR3 nucleotides read TGTGCCAGCAGCCCGGGGACACCAAAAGAGACCCAGTACTTC. Translation: CASSPGTPKETQYF.

This chain connects TRBV5-4 to TRBJ1-2; 7 bases line up with TRBD1. Germline V CDR1 and CDR2: SGHNT, YYREEE (reference sequence). This CDR3 contains 14 residues. With V trimmed by 4 bases and J by 8 bases, 11 bases remained unmatched. DNA of the CDR3: TGTGCCAGCAGCGGCCGGGACAGCCGTTTCGGCTACACCTTC. This gives the protein CASSGRDSRFGYTF.

V usage is TRBV7-3 and J usage is TRBJ2-1; 10 bases are shared with TRBD2. Germline V CDR1 and CDR2: SGHTA, FQGTGA. J was trimmed by 6 bases and V by 1 base; bases with no gene match: 3. The CDR3 is 15 residues long. Here the CDR3 reads CASSLSSGGINEQFF. As DNA, the CDR3 is TGTGCCAGCAGCTTAAGTAGCGGGGGGATCAATGAGCAGTTCTTC. Complete variable domain (other parts from reference TRBV7-3 and TRBJ2-1): GAGVSQTPSNKVTEKGKYVELRCDPISGHTALYWYRQSLGQGPEFLIYFQGTGAADDSGLPNDRFFAVRPEGSVSTLKIQRTERGDSAVYLCASSLSSGGINEQFFGPGTRLTVL.

This clone was seen just once. CDR3 amino acids: CASSPRTSGGVQYF. CDR3 nucleotides: TGTGCCAGCAGCCCTAGGACTAGCGGGGGCGTCCAGTACTTC. This rearrangement joins TRBV7-2 to TRBJ2-5; 13 nucleotides align to TRBD2. Germline values: CDR1 SGHTA, CDR2 FQGNSA. This CDR3 contains 14 residues. V trimming: 5 bases; J trimming: 10 bases; junction bases outside the gene matches: 7.

The genes are TRBV4-1 and TRBJ1-5; D is ambiguous. Trimming pared 3 bases from V and 2 bases from J, leaving 8 bases between. The CDR3 contains 14 residues. CDR1 MGHRA and CDR2 YSYEKL come from the germline V gene. The CDR3 sequence: CASSHPVRNQPQHF. DNA of the CDR3: TGCGCCAGCAGCCATCCGGTTCGCAATCAGCCCCAGCATTTT.

This chain joins TRBV6-1 and TRBJ2-7; D not certain. Between the trimmed V and J ends, which lost 4 bases and 0 bases, there was a span of 7 bases. CDR1 and CDR2 (germline): MNHNS, SASEGT. This CDR3 is built from 13 residues. DNA for the CDR3: TGTGCCAGCAGTGTTACAGCCTCCTACGAGCAGTACTTC. It encodes CASSVTASYEQYF.

The chain is built from TRBV7-2 and TRBJ1-2; maybe TRBD1 (5 bases). This CDR3 contains 13 residues. Trimming took 5 bases from V and 7 from J, leaving 14 bases between them. CDR1 and CDR2 from the germline V gene are SGHTA and FQGNSA. DNA for the CDR3: TGTGCCAGCAGCCTAAACTCAGGGTTTGGCTACACCTTC. Protein product: CASSLNSGFGYTF. Full variable domain (outside the CDR3, taken from reference TRBV7-2 and TRBJ1-2): GAGVSQSPSNKVTEKGKDVELRCDPISGHTALYWYRQSLGQGLEFLIYFQGNSAPDKSGLPSDRFSAERTGGSVSTLTIQRTQQEDSAVYLCASSLNSGFGYTFGSGTRLTVV.